Sequencing of this T cell receptor beta chain was carried out in a study of cytomegalovirus exposure and HLA in healthy donors. Study overall: Both the approximately 120 validation repertoires and the approximately 620 first-cohort repertoires used the same platform, as reported by a later analysis.

This CDR3 contains 15 residues. Germline V gene lookup returns CDR1 SGHNT and CDR2 YYREEE (reference sequence). The ends lost 3 bases at V and 1 base at J; junction bases unmatched: 6. Produced via immunoSEQ multiplex PCR; TCRdb's table is partial and in-frame only. The repertoire includes around 99,000 clones, approximately 91% of them detected once, and approximately 2% sits in the top ten. On this clone: Its specificity is not known.

The donors were part of the approximately 120-subject validation cohort, which stood apart from the roughly 700-subject first cohort. Study-wide findings and caveats: Some TCR beta chains (about 180 of them) were listed as cytomegalovirus-associated. In vitro assays verified that three CMV-associated chains recognized CMV antigens specifically.

The material sequenced was PBMCs. The chain combines TRBV5-4 with TRBJ1-1; 7 positions match TRBD1. This receptor was obtained from a woman aged 18-29 years in good health and CMV-seronegative. CDR3 in DNA: TGTGCCAGCAGCTCCGCCGGGACAGCGAACACTGAAGCTTTCTTT. Protein: CASSSAGTANTEAFF.